The clone carrying this TCR beta chain was counted only a few times. The antigen remains unidentified. This entry is derived from a study of CD8+ T cells in alopecia areata. Study-wide context: Twice daily, treated patients received 5 to 10 mg of oral tofacitinib. Study-wide findings and caveats: Numerous clones, expanded in lesions, remained in scalp and blood during tofacitinib. Clonality in the scalp and expanded CD8+ clones ranked among the top 100 were significantly decreased by tofacitinib.

Germline loops: CDR1 GTSNPN, CDR2 SVGIG (reference sequence). The CDR3 runs 13 residues. The germline V and J ends were trimmed by 3 bases and 4 bases, with 12 bases remaining between them. Specified treatment: oral pan-JAK inhibitor, 5-10 mg twice daily. It was cDNA, reverse transcribed from extracted RNA, that served as the sequencing template. Clones were sequenced by immunoSEQ multiplex PCR, and TCRdb holds only the in-frame ones, with some missing. The table has about 210,000 clones, about 64% seen once; the top ten hold about 4.2%. The chain carries TRBV30 and TRBJ1-2; D is ambiguous. Sequenced material: CD4+ T cells sorted from blood, taken at week 4, from a patient treated with tofacitinib. This TCR was recovered from a human donor with alopecia areata. For the CDR3, the DNA is TGTGCCTGGAGATTGACGGGCGGCTATGGCTACACCTTC. Translated, it gives CAWRLTGGYGYTF.